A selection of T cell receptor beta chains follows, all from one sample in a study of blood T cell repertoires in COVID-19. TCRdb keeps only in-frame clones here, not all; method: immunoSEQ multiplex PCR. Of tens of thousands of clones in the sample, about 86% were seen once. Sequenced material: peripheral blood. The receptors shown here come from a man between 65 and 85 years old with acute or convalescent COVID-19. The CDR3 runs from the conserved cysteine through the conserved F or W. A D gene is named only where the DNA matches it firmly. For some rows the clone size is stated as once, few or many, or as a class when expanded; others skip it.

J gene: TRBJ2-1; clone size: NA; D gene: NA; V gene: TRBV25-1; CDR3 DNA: TGTGCCAGCAGTGAATTGGCTAGTTACAATGAGCAGTTCTTC; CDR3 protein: CASSELASYNEQFF
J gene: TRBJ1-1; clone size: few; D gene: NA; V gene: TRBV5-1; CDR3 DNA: TGCGCCAGCAGCTTGGAGACAGTAAGGTTAGGGATGAACACTGAAGCTTTCTTT; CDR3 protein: CASSLETVRLGMNTEAFF
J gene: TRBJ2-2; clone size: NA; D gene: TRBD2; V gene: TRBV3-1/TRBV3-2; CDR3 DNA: TGTGCCAGCAGCCAAGAGGGACTAGCGGAGAACACCGGGGAGCTGTTTTTT; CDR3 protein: CASSQEGLAENTGELFF
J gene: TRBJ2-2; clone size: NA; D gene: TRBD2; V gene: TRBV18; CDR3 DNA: TGTGCCAGCTCACCAAGTGGGCTAGCGGCAGGGAACACCGGGGAGCTGTTTTTT; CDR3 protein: CASSPSGLAAGNTGELFF
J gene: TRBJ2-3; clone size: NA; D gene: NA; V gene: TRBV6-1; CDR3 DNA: TGTGCCAGCAGTGAGGCGGCGAGCGGATTTAGCACAGATACGCAGTATTTT; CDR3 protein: CASSEAASGFSTDTQYF
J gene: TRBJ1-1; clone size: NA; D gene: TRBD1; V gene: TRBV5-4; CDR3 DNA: TGTGCCAGCAGCGACGCCGGGACAGCCTTAGATGGGTTCTTT; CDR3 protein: CASSDAGTALDGFF
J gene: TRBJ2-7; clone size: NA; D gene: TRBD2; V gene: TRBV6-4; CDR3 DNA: TGTGCCAGCAGGGGACTATTCCGCTCCTACGAGCAGTACTTC; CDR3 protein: CASRGLFRSYEQYF
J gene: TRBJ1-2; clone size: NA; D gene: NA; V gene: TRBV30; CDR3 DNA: TGTGCCTGGAGGCTCGCGGGGACCTATGGCTACACCTTC; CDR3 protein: CAWRLAGTYGYTF
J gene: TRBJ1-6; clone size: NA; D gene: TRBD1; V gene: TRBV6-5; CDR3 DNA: TGTGCCAGCAGGAGGGGACAGGAAGATTCACCCCTCCACTTT; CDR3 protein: CASRRGQEDSPLHF
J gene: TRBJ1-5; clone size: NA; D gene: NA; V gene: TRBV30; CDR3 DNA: TGTGCCTGGAGTTATGGAGGCAATCAGCCCCAGCATTTT; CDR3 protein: CAWSYGGNQPQHF
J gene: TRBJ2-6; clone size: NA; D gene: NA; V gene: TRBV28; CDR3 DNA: TGTGCCAGCAGTCCCCTGTTCTCTGGGGCCAACGTCCTGACTTTC; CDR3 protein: CASSPLFSGANVLTF
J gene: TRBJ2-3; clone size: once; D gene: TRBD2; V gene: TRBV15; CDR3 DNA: TGTGCCACCAGCAGAGAACTAGCGACTCGCACAGATACGCAGTATTTT; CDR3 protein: CATSRELATRTDTQYF
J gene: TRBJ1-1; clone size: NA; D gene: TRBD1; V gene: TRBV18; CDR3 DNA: TGTGCCAGCTCCCCCGGACAGGGCACTGAAGCTTTCTTT; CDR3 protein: CASSPGQGTEAFF
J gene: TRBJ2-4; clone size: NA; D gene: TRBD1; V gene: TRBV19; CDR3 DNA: TGTGCCAGTAGTCAGGGACAGGCCAAAAACATTCAGTACTTC; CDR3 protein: CASSQGQAKNIQYF
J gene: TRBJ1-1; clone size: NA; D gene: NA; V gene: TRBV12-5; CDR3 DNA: TGTGCTAGTGGTTTGGGACATCTGAACACTGAAGCTTTCTTT; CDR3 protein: CASGLGHLNTEAFF
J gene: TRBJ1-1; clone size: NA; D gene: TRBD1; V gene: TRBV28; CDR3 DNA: TGTGCCAGTCATGTCGCAGGGGGCACTGAAGCTTTCTTT; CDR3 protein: CASHVAGGTEAFF
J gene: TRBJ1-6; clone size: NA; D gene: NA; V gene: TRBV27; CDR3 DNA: TGTGCCAGCAGTTCTCCAGGGATTTCAAATTCACCCCTCCACTTT; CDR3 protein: CASSSPGISNSPLHF
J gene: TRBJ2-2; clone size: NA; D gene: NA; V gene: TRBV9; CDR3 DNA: TGTGCCAGCAGCGTTGGGGGGACGAACACCGGGGAGCTGTTTTTT; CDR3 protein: CASSVGGTNTGELFF